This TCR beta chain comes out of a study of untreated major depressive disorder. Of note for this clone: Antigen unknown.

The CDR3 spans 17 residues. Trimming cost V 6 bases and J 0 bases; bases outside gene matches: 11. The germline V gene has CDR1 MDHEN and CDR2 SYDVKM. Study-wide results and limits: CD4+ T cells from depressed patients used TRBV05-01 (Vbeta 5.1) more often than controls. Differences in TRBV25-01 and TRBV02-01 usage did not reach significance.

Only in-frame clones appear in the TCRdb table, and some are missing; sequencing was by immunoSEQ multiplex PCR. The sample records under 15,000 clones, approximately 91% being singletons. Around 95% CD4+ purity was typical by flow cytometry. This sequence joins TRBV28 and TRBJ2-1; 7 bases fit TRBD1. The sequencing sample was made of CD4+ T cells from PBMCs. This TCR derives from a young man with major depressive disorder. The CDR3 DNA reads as TGTGCCAGCAGCCCTCAGCCGGACAGGATCTCCTACAATGAGCAGTTCTTC. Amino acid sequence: CASSPQPDRISYNEQFF.